This T cell receptor (beta chain) comes out of a study of OX40 agonist ivuxolimab in advanced cancers. The ends were cut back, 8 bases at V and 4 bases at J, with 11 bases in the middle. The V gene's germline CDR1 is MGHDK and CDR2 SYGVNS. This CDR3 contains 12 residues. The repertoire was sequenced with immunoSEQ multiplex PCR; TCRdb's copy has only in-frame clones and lacks some. The sample lists roughly 40,000 clones, 85% to 90% occurring once. Patients who had autoimmune disease history or got systemic immunosuppression were left out. Specimen: CD4+ or CD8+ T cells sorted from blood, collected in a trial of the OX40 agonist ivuxolimab. The receptor was derived from an adult with an advanced solid tumor such as melanoma, head and neck, liver or kidney cancer. The genes are TRBV25-1 and TRBJ1-2; maybe TRBD1 (5 bases). The CDR3 bases are TGTGCCAGCTTGGGACCTTCCTATGGCTACACCTTC. It yields the protein CASLGPSYGYTF.